The source of this T cell receptor (beta chain) is a study of CD8 T cells in ankylosing spondylitis. CDR3 length: 14 amino acids. Trimming at V came to 4 bases and at J to 9 bases, leaving 7 bases not matched to a gene. Germline-derived CDR1 and CDR2 are SGHVS and FQNEAQ. In making TCR beta libraries, quantitative 5'-RACE with molecular barcodes was used. TCRdb redid the calling of the 5' RACE reads with MiXCR, one entry per CDR3 protein. The top ten hold 2.5% to 3.5% of the sample, which has about 130,000 distinct CDR3 sequences, roughly 8.8% seen once. This clonotype appeared a few times. The target antigen is unknown. Study-level points and caveats: Enrichment of disease-linked clones was reportedly significant in matched ankylosing spondylitis synovial fluid.

The receptor was derived from a male donor with ankylosing spondylitis or in good health (not recorded which). Sequenced sample: blood, either unsorted or a sorted T cell fraction (not recorded which). The rearrangement links TRBV7-8 to TRBJ2-1; TRBD1 aligns across 9 bases. The CDR3 loop is CASSSGQGMAEQFF. In DNA form, the CDR3 reads TGTGCCAGCAGCTCCGGACAGGGGATGGCTGAGCAGTTCTTC.